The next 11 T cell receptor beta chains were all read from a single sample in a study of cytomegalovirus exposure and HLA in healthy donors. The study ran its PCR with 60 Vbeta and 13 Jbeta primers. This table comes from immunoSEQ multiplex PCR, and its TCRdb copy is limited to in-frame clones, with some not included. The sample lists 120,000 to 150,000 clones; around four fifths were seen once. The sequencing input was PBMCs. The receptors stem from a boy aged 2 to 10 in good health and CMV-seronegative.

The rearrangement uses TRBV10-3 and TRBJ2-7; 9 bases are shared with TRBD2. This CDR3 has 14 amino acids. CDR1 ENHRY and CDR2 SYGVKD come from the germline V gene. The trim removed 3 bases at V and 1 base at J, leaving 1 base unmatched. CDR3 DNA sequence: TGTGCCATCAGTGACCTAGCGGGGTCCTACGAGCAGTACTTC. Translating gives CAISDLAGSYEQYF.

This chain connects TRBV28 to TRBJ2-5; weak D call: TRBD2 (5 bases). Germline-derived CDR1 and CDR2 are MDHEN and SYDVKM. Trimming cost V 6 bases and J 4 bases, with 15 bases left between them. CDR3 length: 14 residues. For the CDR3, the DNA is TGTGCCAGCAGCAACTCCCGGGGTCGAGAGACCCAGTACTTC. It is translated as CASSNSRGRETQYF. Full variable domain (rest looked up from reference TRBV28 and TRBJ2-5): DVKVTQSSRYLVKRTGEKVFLECVQDMDHENMFWYRQDPGLGLRLIYFSYDVKMKEKGDIPEGYSVSREKKERFSLILESASTNQTSMYLCASSNSRGRETQYFGPGTRLLVL.

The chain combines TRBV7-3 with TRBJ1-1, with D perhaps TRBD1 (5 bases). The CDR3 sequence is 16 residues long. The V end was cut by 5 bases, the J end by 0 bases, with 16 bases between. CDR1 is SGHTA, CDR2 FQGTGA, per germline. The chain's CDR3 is CASSPRTPTMNTEAFF. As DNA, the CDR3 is TGTGCCAGCAGCCCACGGACACCAACAATGAACACTGAAGCTTTCTTT. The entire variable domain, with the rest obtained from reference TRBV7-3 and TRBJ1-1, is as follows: GAGVSQTPSNKVTEKGKYVELRCDPISGHTALYWYRQSLGQGPEFLIYFQGTGAADDSGLPNDRFFAVRPEGSVSTLKIQRTERGDSAVYLCASSPRTPTMNTEAFFGQGTRLTVV.

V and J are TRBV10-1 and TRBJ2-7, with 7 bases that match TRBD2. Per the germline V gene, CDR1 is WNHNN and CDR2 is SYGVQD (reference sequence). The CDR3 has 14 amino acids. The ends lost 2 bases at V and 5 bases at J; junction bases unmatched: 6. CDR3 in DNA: TGCGCCAGCAGTGAGGGGGGACGGGAGGACGAGCAGTACTTC. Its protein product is CASSEGGREDEQYF.

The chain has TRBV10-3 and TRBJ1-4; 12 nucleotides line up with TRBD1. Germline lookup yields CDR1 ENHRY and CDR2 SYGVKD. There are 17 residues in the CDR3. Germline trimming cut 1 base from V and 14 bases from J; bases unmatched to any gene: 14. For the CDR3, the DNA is TGTGCCATCAGTGAGTTAGCAACCGGGACAGGGGGCGCTGGGCTGTTTTTT. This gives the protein CAISELATGTGGAGLFF.

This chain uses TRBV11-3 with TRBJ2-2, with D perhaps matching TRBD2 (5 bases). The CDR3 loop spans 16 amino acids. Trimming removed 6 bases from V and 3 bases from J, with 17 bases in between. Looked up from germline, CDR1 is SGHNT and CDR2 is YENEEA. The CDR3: CASRLEAVGYTGELFF. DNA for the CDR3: TGTGCCAGCAGACTAGAAGCGGTAGGGTACACCGGGGAGCTGTTTTTT. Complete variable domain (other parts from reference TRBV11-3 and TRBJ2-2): EAGVVQSPRYKIIEKKQPVAFWCNPISGHNTLYWYLQNLGQGPELLIRYENEEAVDDSQLPKDRFSAERLKGVDSTLKIQPAELGDSAVYLCASRLEAVGYTGELFFGEGSRLTVL.

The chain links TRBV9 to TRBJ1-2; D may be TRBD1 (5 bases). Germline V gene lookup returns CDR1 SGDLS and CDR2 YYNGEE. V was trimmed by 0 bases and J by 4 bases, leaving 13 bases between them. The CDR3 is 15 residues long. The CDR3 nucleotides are TGTGCCAGCAGCGTAGGCGGGGATACAGGCTATGGCTACACCTTC. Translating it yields CASSVGGDTGYGYTF.

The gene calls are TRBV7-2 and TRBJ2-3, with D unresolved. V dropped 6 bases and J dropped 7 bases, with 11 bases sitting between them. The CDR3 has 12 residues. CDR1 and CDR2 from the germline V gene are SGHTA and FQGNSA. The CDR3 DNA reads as TGTGCCAGCAGTACCCTAGTAAATACGCAGTATTTT. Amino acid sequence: CASSTLVNTQYF.

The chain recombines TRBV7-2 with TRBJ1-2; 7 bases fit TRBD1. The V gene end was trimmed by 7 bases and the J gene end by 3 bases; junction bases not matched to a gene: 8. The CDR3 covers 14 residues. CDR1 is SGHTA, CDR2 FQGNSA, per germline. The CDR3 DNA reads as TGTGCCAGCATGGGGGACAGCCGTTACTATGGCTACACCTTC. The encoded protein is CASMGDSRYYGYTF. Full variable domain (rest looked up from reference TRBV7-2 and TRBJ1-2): GAGVSQSPSNKVTEKGKDVELRCDPISGHTALYWYRQSLGQGLEFLIYFQGNSAPDKSGLPSDRFSAERTGGSVSTLTIQRTQQEDSAVYLCASMGDSRYYGYTFGSGTRLTVV.

CDR3 loop: CASSSGRRGEKLFF. CDR3 nucleotide sequence: TGCGCCAGCAGTAGTGGGCGTCGGGGTGAAAAACTGTTTTTT. The chain employs TRBV5-1 and TRBJ1-4, with D uncertain. Deletions cut 5 bases from V and 7 bases from J, with 15 bases between. This CDR3 spans 14 amino acids. Germline CDR1 reads SGHRS; CDR2 reads YFSETQ.

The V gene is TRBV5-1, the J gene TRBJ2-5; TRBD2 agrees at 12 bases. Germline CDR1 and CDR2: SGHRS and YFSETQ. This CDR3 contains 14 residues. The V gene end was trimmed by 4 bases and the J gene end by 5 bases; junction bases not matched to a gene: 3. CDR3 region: CASSGLAGRETQYF. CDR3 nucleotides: TGCGCCAGCAGCGGACTAGCGGGAAGGGAGACCCAGTACTTC.